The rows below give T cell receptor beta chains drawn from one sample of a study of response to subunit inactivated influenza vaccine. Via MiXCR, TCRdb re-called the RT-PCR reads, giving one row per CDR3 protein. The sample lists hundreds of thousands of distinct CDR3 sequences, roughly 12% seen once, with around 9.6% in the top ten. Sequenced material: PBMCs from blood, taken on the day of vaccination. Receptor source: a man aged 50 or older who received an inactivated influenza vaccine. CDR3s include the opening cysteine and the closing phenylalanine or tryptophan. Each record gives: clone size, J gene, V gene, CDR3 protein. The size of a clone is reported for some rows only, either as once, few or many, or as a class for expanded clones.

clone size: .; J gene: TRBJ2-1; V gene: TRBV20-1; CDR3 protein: CSARAREEASYNEQFF
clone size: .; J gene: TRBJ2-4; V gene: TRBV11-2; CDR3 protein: CASSSQGAAKSIQYF
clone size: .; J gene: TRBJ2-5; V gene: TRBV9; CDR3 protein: CASSVGSGRGETQYF
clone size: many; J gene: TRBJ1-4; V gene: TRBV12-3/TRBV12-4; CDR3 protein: CASSPREGRKLFF
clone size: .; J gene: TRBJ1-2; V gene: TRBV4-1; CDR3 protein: CASRRPGQKENGYGYTF
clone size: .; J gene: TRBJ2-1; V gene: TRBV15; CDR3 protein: CATSREAVSYNEQFF
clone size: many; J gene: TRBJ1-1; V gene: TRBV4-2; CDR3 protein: CASSQKTGGTEAFF
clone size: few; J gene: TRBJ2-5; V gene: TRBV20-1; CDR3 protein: CSARAHGQVQETQYF
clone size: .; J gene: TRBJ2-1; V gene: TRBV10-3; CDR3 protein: CAISKSSGRAANEQFF
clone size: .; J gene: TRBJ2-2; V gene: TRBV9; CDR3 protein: CASSVQLGAGFTGELFF
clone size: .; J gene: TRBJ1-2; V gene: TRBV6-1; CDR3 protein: CASFQGGSDYGYTF
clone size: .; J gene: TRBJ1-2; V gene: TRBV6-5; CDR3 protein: CASSYSRGSRYGYTF
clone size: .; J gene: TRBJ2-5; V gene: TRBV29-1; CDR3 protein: CSARDSKQETQYF
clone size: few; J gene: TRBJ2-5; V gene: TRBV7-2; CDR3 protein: CASSSGLAVGETQYF
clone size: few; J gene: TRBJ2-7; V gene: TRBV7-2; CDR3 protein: CASSLARPSEQYF
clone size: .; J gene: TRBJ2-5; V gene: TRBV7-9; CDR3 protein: CASSISSGPAYQETQYF